Below, 3 T cell receptor beta chains from the same sample are listed, as sequenced in a study of CD8+CD57+ T cells in acquired aplastic anemia (dated by TCRdb to 2016 to 2018). Sequencing was performed on an Illumina HiSeq 2000. Profiling of TCR beta VDJ combinations and CDR3 sequences used genomic DNA as the template. In TCRdb, the public reads were trimmed at Q25 with fastp and aligned with MiXCR, with productive beta chains retained. For every CDR3 protein sequence, its rows merge into one entry that carries the most common genes and DNA. In this sample the table shows a few hundred thousand distinct CDR3 sequences, roughly 45% of which occur a single time. The ten largest clonotypes hold less than 20% of the sample. Patients chosen for sequencing had shown expansion of CD8+CD57+ cells by flow cytometry. The sequenced sample consisted of sorted CD4+, CD8+, or CD8+CD57+ T cells (not recorded which) from PBMCs. These TCRs come from a human donor with aplastic anemia.

The rearrangement joins TRBV24-1 to TRBJ2-5; 8 nucleotides match TRBD1. This CDR3 region has 15 residues. Germline V gives CDR1 KGHDR, CDR2 SFDVKD. V dropped 1 base and J dropped 7; count of bases not matched to a gene: 7. The CDR3: CATSDFGGQGLTQYF. In nucleotides, the CDR3 is TGTGCCACCAGTGATTTCGGCGGACAGGGATTGACCCAGTACTTC.

This clonotype was counted many times. V gene TRBV11-2 combines with J gene TRBJ2-3, with D unclear. Germline V gives CDR1 SGHAT, CDR2 FQNNGV. Trimming removed 1 base at V and 2 bases at J, with 7 bases between. There are 14 residues in the CDR3. The CDR3 region is CASSLVGTTDTQYF. CDR3 coding DNA: TGTGCCAGCAGCTTAGTAGGCACCACAGATACGCAGTATTTT.

This clonotype was detected many times. The chain recombines TRBV12-3 or TRBV12-4 with TRBJ2-3; TRBD2 is a possible D gene (5 bases). CDR3 length: 16 residues. V lost 6 bases, J lost 0 bases, and 16 bases lay in between. Written as DNA, the CDR3 is TGTGCCAGCAGCCGCGGAGGACTCCTTAGCACAGATACGCAGTATTTT. Amino acid sequence: CASSRGGLLSTDTQYF.